The 14 T cell receptor beta chains below come from one sample, sequenced in a study of cytomegalovirus exposure and HLA in healthy donors. This table comes from immunoSEQ multiplex PCR, and its TCRdb copy is limited to in-frame clones, with some not included. The sample lists a few hundred thousand clones, around 86% occurring once. The sample comprised PBMCs. These receptors were obtained from a woman under 30 in good health and CMV-seronegative.

Of note for this clone: The same CDR3 arises from other DNA sequences in this sample as well. The gene calls are TRBV4-1 and TRBJ2-7, with a tentative D call TRBD2 (6 bases). V shed 1 base and J shed 4 bases, with 8 bases lying between them. Germline lookup yields CDR1 MGHRA and CDR2 YSYEKL. The CDR3 loop spans 13 amino acids. The CDR3 reads CASSQGGTYEQYF. The CDR3, as DNA: TGCGCCAGCAGCCAAGGGGGGACTTACGAGCAGTACTTC.

This chain joins TRBV7-8 and TRBJ1-2; 9 bases match TRBD1. The CDR3 consists of 15 residues. CDR1 is SGHVS and CDR2 is FQNEAQ in the germline V gene. With V trimmed by 5 bases and J by 8 bases, 12 bases remained unmatched. CDR3 bases: TGTGCCAGCAGCCCCTGGGACAGGGTGTCTGGGGGCTACACCTTC. This sequence encodes CASSPWDRVSGGYTF.

The CDR3 here is CASRSGTGEYF. The CDR3 coding sequence is TGTGCCAGCAGGAGTGGGACAGGGGAGTACTTC. This chain uses TRBV6-6 with TRBJ2-7, with 10 bases that match TRBD1. The CDR3 spans 11 residues. From germline, CDR1 is MNHNY and CDR2 SVGAGI (reference sequence). The V gene end was trimmed by 6 bases and the J gene end by 11 bases; junction bases not matched to a gene: 4.

The chain combines TRBV2 with TRBJ2-7; D is possibly TRBD2 (6 bases). This CDR3 is built from 15 residues. CDR1 is SNHLY and CDR2 is FYNNEI in the germline V gene. Trimming removed 8 bases at V and 7 bases at J, with 24 bases between. The CDR3 loop reads CASPQKEGDTGEQYF. CDR3 nucleotides: TGTGCCAGCCCTCAAAAGGAGGGAGACACTGGAGAGCAGTACTTC. Variable domain in full (rest from reference TRBV2 and TRBJ2-7): EPEVTQTPSHQVTQMGQEVILRCVPISNHLYFYWYRQILGQKVEFLVSFYNNEISEKSEIFDDQFSVERPDGSNFTLKIRSTKLEDSAMYFCASPQKEGDTGEQYFGPGTRLTVT.

The V and J genes are TRBV10-3 and TRBJ1-1, with a possible D match to TRBD1 (5 bases). Germline CDR1 and CDR2: ENHRY and SYGVKD. The CDR3 runs to 12 residues. V was pared by 6 bases and J by 7 bases, with 12 bases between. The CDR3 loop reads CAISLQGGEAFF. The DNA of the CDR3 is TGTGCCATCAGCCTCCAGGGAGGTGAAGCTTTCTTT.

The chain combines TRBV6-5 with TRBJ1-1; TRBD1 is a possible D gene (6 bases). V was pared by 0 bases and J by 6 bases, with 11 bases between. The CDR3 covers 14 residues. CDR1 and CDR2 from the germline V gene are MNHEY and SVGAGI. The CDR3 DNA sequence: TGTGCCAGCAGTTACTCGAGTCCAGGGGCTGAAGCTTTCTTT. Translated, it gives CASSYSSPGAEAFF.

This rearrangement joins TRBV6-1 to TRBJ1-5; possible D gene TRBD1, 5 bases. The CDR3 contains 16 residues. Trimming left V 1 base short and J 0 bases short, with 10 bases between. In germline, CDR1 is MNHNS, CDR2 SASEGT. CDR3: CASSEDRPYSNQPQHF. For the CDR3, the DNA is TGTGCCAGCAGTGAAGACAGGCCCTATAGCAATCAGCCCCAGCATTTT.

This clone occurred once. The rearrangement uses TRBV9 and TRBJ2-5; TRBD2 is a possible D gene (6 bases). V lost 3 bases and J lost 6, with 21 bases in between. The CDR3 spans 16 residues. From germline, CDR1 is SGDLS and CDR2 YYNGEE. DNA of the CDR3: TGTGCCAGCAGCGACCCGCCTCTAGCGCCAGAGAAGACCCAGTACTTC. Protein sequence: CASSDPPLAPEKTQYF.

In DNA form, the CDR3 reads TGTGCCAGCAGTTTGGAGGGCACTGAAGCTTTCTTT. Translated, it gives CASSLEGTEAFF. This sequence joins TRBV27 and TRBJ1-1, with unresolved D. Germline V CDR1 and CDR2: MNHEY, SMNVEV (reference sequence). The V gene lost 3 bases and the J gene lost 4 bases, with 6 bases spanning the gap. This CDR3 is 12 amino acids long.

V and J are TRBV2 and TRBJ2-7; 9 bases agree with TRBD1. The CDR3 has 13 amino acids. CDR1 and CDR2 from the germline V gene are SNHLY and FYNNEI. With V trimmed by 8 bases and J by 3 bases, 5 bases remained unmatched. The CDR3 nucleotides are TGTGCCAGCCACCGGGACAGGGTCTACGAGCAGTACTTC. Its protein is CASHRDRVYEQYF.

The chain joins TRBV11-2 to TRBJ2-7; possible D gene TRBD1, 6 bases. Trimming removed 5 bases at V and 3 bases at J, with 11 bases between. The CDR3 is 13 amino acids. The V gene's germline CDR1 is SGHAT and CDR2 FQNNGV. CDR3 protein: CASSRGQHYEQYF. The CDR3 nucleotides are TGTGCCAGCAGCCGAGGACAGCACTACGAGCAGTACTTC.

The chain joins TRBV7-9 to TRBJ2-2, with unresolved D. Germline lookup yields CDR1 SEHNR and CDR2 FQNEAQ (reference sequence). V dropped 4 bases and J dropped 5 bases, with 20 bases sitting between them. This CDR3 has 17 amino acids. The CDR3 here is CASSSEEARWSTGELFF. The DNA for the CDR3 is TGTGCCAGCAGCTCAGAGGAAGCCCGATGGAGTACCGGGGAGCTGTTTTTT.

The V gene is TRBV6-5, the J gene TRBJ2-7, with D possibly being TRBD2 (6 bases). With 2 bases removed from V and 3 bases from J, the gap between germline ends came to 14 bases. The germline V gene encodes CDR1 MNHEY and CDR2 SVGAGI. The CDR3 length is 15 residues. Here the CDR3 reads CASSYGGGGNYEQYF. CDR3 DNA: TGTGCCAGCAGTTACGGAGGTGGGGGGAACTACGAGCAGTACTTC.

The rearrangement links TRBV4-1 to TRBJ2-7; 11 bases are a match to TRBD2. The germline V gene encodes CDR1 MGHRA and CDR2 YSYEKL. The CDR3 consists of 15 residues. With 3 bases clipped from V and 3 bases from J, the junction kept 4 bases outside the gene matches. Here the CDR3 reads CASSQELAGVYEQYF. The CDR3 bases are TGCGCCAGCAGCCAGGAACTAGCGGGAGTCTACGAGCAGTACTTC.